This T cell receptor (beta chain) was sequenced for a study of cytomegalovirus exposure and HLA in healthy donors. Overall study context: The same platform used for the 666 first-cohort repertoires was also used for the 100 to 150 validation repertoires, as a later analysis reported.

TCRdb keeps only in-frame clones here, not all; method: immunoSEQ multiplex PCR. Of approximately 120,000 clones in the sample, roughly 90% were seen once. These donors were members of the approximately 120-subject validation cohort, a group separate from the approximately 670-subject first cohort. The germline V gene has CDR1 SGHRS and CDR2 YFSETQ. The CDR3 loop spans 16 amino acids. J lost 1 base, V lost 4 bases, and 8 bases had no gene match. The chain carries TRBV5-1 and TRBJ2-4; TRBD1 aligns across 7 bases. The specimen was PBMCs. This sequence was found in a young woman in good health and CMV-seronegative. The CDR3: CASSGETGWAKNIQYF. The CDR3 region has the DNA TGCGCCAGCAGCGGAGAGACAGGGTGGGCCAAAAACATTCAGTACTTC.